The present T cell receptor beta chain was sequenced within a study of blood T cells in healthy people across ages. Regarding the study as a whole: Among long-lived donors, naive CD4+ cells were more numerous and diversity higher than in aged donors.

The authors drew ten milliliters of peripheral blood from each donor. This clonotype was detected only a few times. Antigen unknown. There are 13 residues in the CDR3. Germline V lookup: CDR1 SGHAT, CDR2 FQNNGV. Trimming stripped 5 bases from V and 10 bases from J, with 15 bases between. Primers used in a second PCR of about 7 to 12 cycles were a sample-barcoded 5' primer and a J-beta primer mix. Every cDNA was tagged by a template-switch adaptor with 12 random nucleotides. Each CDR3 protein is one row after TCRdb ran MiXCR on the 5' RACE reads. The sample holds over 600,000 distinct CDR3 sequences; roughly 21% are singletons and the top ten take roughly 3.6%.

The chain carries TRBV11-2 and TRBJ2-1; D not resolved. The sequenced sample consisted of blood. The origin of this receptor is a man in his 70s in good health. The CDR3 here is CASSHPPVNEQFF. CDR3 DNA sequence: TGTGCCAGCAGCCACCCCCCCGTCAACGAGCAGTTCTTC.